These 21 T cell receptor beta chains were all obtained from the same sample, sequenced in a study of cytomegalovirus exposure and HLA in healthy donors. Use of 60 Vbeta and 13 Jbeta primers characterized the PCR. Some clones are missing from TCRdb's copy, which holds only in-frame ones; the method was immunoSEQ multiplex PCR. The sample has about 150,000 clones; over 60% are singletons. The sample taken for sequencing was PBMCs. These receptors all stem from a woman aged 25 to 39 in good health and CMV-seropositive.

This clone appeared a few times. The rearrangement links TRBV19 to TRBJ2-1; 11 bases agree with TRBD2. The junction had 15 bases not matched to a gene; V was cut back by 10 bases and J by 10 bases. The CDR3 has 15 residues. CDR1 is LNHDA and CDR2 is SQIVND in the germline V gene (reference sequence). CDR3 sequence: CATLGGLAGGWEQFF. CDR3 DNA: TGTGCCACCCTAGGGGGGCTAGCGGGAGGCTGGGAGCAGTTCTTC.

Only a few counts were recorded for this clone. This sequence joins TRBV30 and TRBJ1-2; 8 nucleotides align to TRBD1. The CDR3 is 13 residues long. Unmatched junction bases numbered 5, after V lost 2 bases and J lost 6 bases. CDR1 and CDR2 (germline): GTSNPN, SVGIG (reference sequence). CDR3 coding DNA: TGTGCCTGGAGTATCAGGACAGGGAATGGCTACACCTTC. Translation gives CAWSIRTGNGYTF.

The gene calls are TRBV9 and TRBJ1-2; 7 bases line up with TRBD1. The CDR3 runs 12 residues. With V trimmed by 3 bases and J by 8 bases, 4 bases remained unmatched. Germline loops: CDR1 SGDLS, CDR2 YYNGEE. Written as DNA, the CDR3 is TGTGCCAGCAGCGGCGACAGGGTCGGCTACACCTTC. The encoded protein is CASSGDRVGYTF. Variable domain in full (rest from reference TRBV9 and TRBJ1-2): DSGVTQTPKHLITATGQRVTLRCSPRSGDLSVYWYQQSLDQGLQFLIQYYNGEERAKGNILERFSAQQFPDLHSELNLSSLELGDSALYFCASSGDRVGYTFGSGTRLTVV.

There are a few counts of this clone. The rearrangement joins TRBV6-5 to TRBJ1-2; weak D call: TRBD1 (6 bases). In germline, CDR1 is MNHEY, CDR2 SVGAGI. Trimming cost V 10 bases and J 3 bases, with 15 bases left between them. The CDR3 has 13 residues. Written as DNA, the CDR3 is TGTGCCACCCGACGCCAGGGGTACTATGGCTACACCTTC. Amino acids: CATRRQGYYGYTF.

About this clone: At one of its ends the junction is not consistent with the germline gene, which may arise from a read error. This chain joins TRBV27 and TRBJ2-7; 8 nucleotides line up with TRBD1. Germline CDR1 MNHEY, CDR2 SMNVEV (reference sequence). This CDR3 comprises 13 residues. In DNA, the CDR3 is TGTGCCAGCAGCTTGACAGGGGCCTACGAGCAGTACTTT. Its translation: CASSLTGAYEQYF.

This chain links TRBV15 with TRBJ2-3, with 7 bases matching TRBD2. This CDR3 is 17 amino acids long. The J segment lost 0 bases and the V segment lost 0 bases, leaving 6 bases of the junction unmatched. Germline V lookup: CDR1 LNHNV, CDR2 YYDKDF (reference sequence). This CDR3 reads CATSRDLRGTSTDTQYF. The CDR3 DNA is TGTGCCACCAGCAGAGACTTGCGGGGGACTAGCACAGATACGCAGTATTTT.

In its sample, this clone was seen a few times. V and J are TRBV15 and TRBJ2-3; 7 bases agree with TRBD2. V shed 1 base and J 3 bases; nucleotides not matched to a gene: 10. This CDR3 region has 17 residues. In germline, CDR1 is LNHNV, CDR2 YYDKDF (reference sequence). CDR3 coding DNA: TGTGCCACCAGCAGAGGATCCAACGGGAGGCAGACAGATACGCAGTATTTT. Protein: CATSRGSNGRQTDTQYF.

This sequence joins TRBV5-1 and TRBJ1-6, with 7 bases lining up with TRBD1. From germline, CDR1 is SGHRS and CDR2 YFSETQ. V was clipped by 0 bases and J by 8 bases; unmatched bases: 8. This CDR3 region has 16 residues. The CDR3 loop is CASSLEGQYSYSPLHF. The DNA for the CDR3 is TGCGCCAGCAGCTTGGAGGGACAGTATTCATATTCACCCCTCCACTTT. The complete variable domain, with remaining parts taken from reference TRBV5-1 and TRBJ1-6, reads KAGVTQTPRYLIKTRGQQVTLSCSPISGHRSVSWYQQTPGQGLQFLFEYFSETQRNKGNFPGRFSGRQFSNSRSEMNVSTLELGDSALYLCASSLEGQYSYSPLHFGNGTRLTVT.

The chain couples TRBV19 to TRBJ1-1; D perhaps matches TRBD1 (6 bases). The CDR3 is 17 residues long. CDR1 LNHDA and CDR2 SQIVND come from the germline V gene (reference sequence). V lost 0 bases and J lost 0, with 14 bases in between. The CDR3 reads CASSIDRAGAMNTEAFF. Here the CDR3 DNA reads TGTGCCAGTAGTATAGATCGGGCAGGGGCTATGAACACTGAAGCTTTCTTT. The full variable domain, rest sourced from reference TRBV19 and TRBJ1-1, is DGGITQSPKYLFRKEGQNVTLSCEQNLNHDAMYWYRQDPGQGLRLIYYSQIVNDFQKGDIAEGYSVSREKKESFPLTVTSAQKNPTAFYLCASSIDRAGAMNTEAFFGQGTRLTVV.

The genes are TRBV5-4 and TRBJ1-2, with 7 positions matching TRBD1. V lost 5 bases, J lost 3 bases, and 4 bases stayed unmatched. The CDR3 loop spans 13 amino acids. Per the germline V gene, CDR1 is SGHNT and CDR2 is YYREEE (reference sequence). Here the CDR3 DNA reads TGTGCCAGCAGTCGGGACAGCGACTATGGCTACACCTTC. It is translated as CASSRDSDYGYTF.

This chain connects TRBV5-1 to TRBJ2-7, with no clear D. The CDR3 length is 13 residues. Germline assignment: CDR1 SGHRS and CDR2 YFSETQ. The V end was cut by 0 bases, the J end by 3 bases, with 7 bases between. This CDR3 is CASSLAAGYEQYF. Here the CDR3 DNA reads TGCGCCAGCAGCTTGGCGGCAGGCTACGAGCAGTACTTC. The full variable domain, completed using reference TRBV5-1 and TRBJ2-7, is KAGVTQTPRYLIKTRGQQVTLSCSPISGHRSVSWYQQTPGQGLQFLFEYFSETQRNKGNFPGRFSGRQFSNSRSEMNVSTLELGDSALYLCASSLAAGYEQYFGPGTRLTVT.

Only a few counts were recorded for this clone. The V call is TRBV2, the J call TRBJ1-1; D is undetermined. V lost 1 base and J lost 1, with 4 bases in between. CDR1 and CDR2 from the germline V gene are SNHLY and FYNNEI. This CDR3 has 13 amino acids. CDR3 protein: CASSEDGNTEAFF. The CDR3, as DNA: TGTGCCAGCAGTGAAGACGGGAACACTGAAGCTTTCTTT.

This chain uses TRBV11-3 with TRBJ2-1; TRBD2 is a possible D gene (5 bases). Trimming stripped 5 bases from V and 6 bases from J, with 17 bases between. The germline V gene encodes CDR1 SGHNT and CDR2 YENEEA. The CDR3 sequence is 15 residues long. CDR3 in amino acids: CASSPLAARINEQFF. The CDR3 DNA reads TGTGCCAGCAGCCCCCTAGCCGCAAGGATCAATGAGCAGTTCTTC.

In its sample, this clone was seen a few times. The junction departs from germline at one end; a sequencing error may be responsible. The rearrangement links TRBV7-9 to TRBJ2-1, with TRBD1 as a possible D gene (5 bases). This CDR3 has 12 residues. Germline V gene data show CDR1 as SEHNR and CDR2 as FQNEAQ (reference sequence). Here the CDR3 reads CSSSHRGDEQFF. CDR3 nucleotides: TGTTCCAGCAGCCATAGGGGTGATGAGCAGTTCTTC.

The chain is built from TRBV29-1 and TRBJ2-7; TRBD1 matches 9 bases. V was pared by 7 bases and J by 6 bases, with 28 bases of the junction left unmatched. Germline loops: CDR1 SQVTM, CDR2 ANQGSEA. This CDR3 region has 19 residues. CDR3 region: CSDQGQGFFALPPWGEQYF. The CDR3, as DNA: TGCAGCGACCAGGGACAGGGTTTCTTCGCCTTACCCCCGTGGGGCGAGCAGTACTTC.

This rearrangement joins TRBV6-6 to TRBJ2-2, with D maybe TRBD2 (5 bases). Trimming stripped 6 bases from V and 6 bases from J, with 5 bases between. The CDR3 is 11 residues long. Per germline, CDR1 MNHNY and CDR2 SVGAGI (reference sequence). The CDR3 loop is CASSGAGELFF. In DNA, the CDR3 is TGTGCCAGCAGCGGGGCCGGGGAGCTGTTTTTT.

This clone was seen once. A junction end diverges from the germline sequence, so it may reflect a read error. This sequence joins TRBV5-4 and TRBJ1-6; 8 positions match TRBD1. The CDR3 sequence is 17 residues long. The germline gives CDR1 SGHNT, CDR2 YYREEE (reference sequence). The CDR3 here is CASRLGAGGFGNSPLHF. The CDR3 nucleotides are TGTGCCAGCAGATTGGGGGCAGGGGGCTTTGGAAATTCACCCCTCCACTTT. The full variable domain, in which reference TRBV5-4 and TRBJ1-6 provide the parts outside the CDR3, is ETGVTQSPTHLIKTRGQQVTLRCSSQSGHNTVSWYQQALGQGPQFIFQYYREEENGRGNFPPRFSGLQFPNYSSELNVNALELDDSALYLCASRLGAGGFGNSPLHFGNGTRLTVT.

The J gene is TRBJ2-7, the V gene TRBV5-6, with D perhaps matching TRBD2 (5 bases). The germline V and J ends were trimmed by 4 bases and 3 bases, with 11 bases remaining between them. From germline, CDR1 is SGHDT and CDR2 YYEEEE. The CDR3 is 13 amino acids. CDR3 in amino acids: CASSPGNHYEQYF. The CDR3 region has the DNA TGTGCCAGCAGCCCCGGGAACCACTACGAGCAGTACTTC.

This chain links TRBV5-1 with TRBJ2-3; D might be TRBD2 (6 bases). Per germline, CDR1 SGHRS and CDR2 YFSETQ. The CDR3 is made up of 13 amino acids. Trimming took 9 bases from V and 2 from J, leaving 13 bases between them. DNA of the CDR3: TGCGCCACCGGGGCGGGGCCCACAGATACGCAGTATTTT. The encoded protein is CATGAGPTDTQYF.

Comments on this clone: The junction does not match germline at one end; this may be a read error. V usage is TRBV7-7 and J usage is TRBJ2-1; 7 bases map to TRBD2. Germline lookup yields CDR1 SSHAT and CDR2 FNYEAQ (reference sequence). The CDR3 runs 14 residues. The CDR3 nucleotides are TGTGCTAGCAGCTTAACTAGCGTGGGAAATGAGCAGTTCTTC. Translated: CASSLTSVGNEQFF. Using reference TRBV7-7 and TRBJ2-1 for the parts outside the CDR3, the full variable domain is GAGVSQSPRYKVTKRGQDVTLRCDPISSHATLYWYQQALGQGPEFLTYFNYEAQPDKSGLPSDRFSAERPEGSISTLTIQRTEQRDSAMYRCASSLTSVGNEQFFGPGTRLTVL.

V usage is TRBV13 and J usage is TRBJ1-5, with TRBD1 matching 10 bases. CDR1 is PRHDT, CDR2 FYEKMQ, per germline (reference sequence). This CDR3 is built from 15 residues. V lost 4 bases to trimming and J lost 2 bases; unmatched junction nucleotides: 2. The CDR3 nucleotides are TGTGCCAGCAGCTGGGGGACAGGGGGCAATCAGCCCCAGCATTTT. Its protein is CASSWGTGGNQPQHF.